One and the same sample provided the 24 T cell receptor beta chains below, sequenced in a study of T-cell memory formation after mild COVID-19. Using its own MiXCR run on the 5' RACE reads, TCRdb lists one record per CDR3 protein. The sample holds about 470,000 distinct CDR3 sequences; about 23% are singletons and the top ten take roughly an eighth. The sample comprised PBMCs or a T cell subset sorted from them (not recorded which). The receptors originated from an adult woman who had mild COVID-19 (a few samples of this study predate the infection). Cell type and time point are not known.

The V and J genes are TRBV19 and TRBJ1-2; possible D gene TRBD1, 5 bases. Deletions cut 4 bases from V and 4 bases from J, with 10 bases between. The CDR3 is made up of 13 amino acids. Per germline, CDR1 LNHDA and CDR2 SQIVND (reference sequence). The CDR3 DNA sequence: TGTGCCAGTAGTAAGGAGGGGCTCTATGGCTACACCTTC. This translates into CASSKEGLYGYTF.

The table lists this clonotype with many counts. This sequence joins TRBV20-1 and TRBJ1-2; 10 bases align to TRBD1. The germline CDR1 and CDR2 sequences are DFQATT and SNEGSKA (reference sequence). V lost 5 bases and J lost 3; bases outside the gene matches: 3. This CDR3 spans 13 amino acids. The chain's CDR3 is CSARTGGDYGYTF. The CDR3 DNA sequence: TGCAGTGCTCGGACAGGGGGTGACTATGGCTACACCTTC.

J is TRBJ1-2 and V is TRBV2; unclear D gene. This CDR3 has 11 amino acids. CDR1 and CDR2 (germline): SNHLY, FYNNEI. V lost 6 bases to trimming and J lost 6 bases, with 8 bases between them. As DNA, the CDR3 is TGTGCCAGCAGGTTGATCCATGGCTACACCTTC. This sequence encodes CASRLIHGYTF.

The genes are TRBV5-4 and TRBJ2-7, with D maybe TRBD1 (5 bases). The germline V gene has CDR1 SGHNT and CDR2 YYREEE (reference sequence). The CDR3 runs to 13 residues. Deletions cut 1 base from V and 6 bases from J, with 11 bases between. CDR3 sequence (DNA): TGTGCCAGCAGCTTGAGGCAGGGTCGCGAGCAGTACTTC. Amino acids: CASSLRQGREQYF.

This rearrangement joins TRBV6-1 to TRBJ1-2; 7 bases fit TRBD1. The V gene's germline CDR1 is MNHNS and CDR2 SASEGT. The CDR3 covers 15 residues. V lost 8 bases, J lost 4 bases, and 13 bases stayed unmatched. CDR3 amino acids: CASYRQGGSVYGYTF. The CDR3 region has the DNA TGTGCCAGCTATAGACAAGGGGGCAGTGTCTATGGCTACACCTTC.

There are a few counts of this clonotype. The chain joins TRBV2 to TRBJ2-1; no reliable D call. This CDR3 is built from 10 residues. Germline CDR1 and CDR2: SNHLY and FYNNEI. V lost 7 bases and J 9 bases, leaving 7 bases between the germline ends. As DNA, the CDR3 is TGTGCCAGCAAGTTTCCTGAGCAGTTCTTC. As protein: CASKFPEQFF.

This clonotype came up a few times. The V gene is TRBV7-3, the J gene TRBJ1-1; D not resolved. V dropped 5 bases and J dropped 4 bases, with 14 bases sitting between them. This CDR3 spans 14 amino acids. Germline values: CDR1 SGHTA, CDR2 FQGTGA. This CDR3 reads CASSPQAGVTEAFF. Here the CDR3 DNA reads TGTGCCAGCAGCCCCCAGGCAGGAGTCACTGAAGCTTTCTTT. The whole variable domain, filled in from reference TRBV7-3 and TRBJ1-1, reads GAGVSQTPSNKVTEKGKYVELRCDPISGHTALYWYRQSLGQGPEFLIYFQGTGAADDSGLPNDRFFAVRPEGSVSTLKIQRTERGDSAVYLCASSPQAGVTEAFFGQGTRLTVV.

The rearrangement joins TRBV20-1 to TRBJ2-5; D is uncertain. Trimming cost V 8 bases and J 1 base, with 14 bases left between them. Germline loops: CDR1 DFQATT, CDR2 SNEGSKA (reference sequence). The CDR3 loop spans 13 amino acids. CDR3 amino acids: CSFPSGGQETQYF. DNA of the CDR3: TGCAGTTTCCCCTCGGGCGGCCAAGAGACCCAGTACTTC.

This chain joins TRBV19 and TRBJ1-5; possible D gene TRBD1, 6 bases. Germline V gives CDR1 LNHDA, CDR2 SQIVND (reference sequence). The CDR3 has 15 residues. Trimming cost V 3 bases and J 4 bases, with 13 bases left between them. CDR3 coding DNA: TGTGCCAGTAGTATGGGTGGGGGCTCTAATCAGCCCCAGCATTTT. Amino acids: CASSMGGGSNQPQHF.

This clonotype was seen a few times. The CDR3 is CASSPAAGPNEQFF. CDR3 DNA sequence: TGTGCCAGCAGTCCCGCGGCAGGGCCCAATGAGCAGTTCTTC. V usage is TRBV12-3 or TRBV12-4 and J usage is TRBJ2-1, with D possibly TRBD1 on 5 matching bases. V gave up 5 bases and J gave up 6 bases, with 14 bases separating them. CDR3 size: 14 residues.

CDR3 region: CASRIRDSTDTQYF. CDR3 nucleotides: TGCGCCAGCAGGATTCGGGACTCCACAGATACGCAGTATTTT. The rearrangement joins TRBV5-1 to TRBJ2-3, with D maybe TRBD2 (6 bases). CDR3 length: 14 amino acids. Deletions cut 5 bases from V and 2 bases from J, with 12 bases between. Germline CDR1 reads SGHRS; CDR2 reads YFSETQ.

The chain combines TRBV7-6 with TRBJ2-3; 7 bases align to TRBD1. V lost 2 bases and J lost 4; bases outside the gene matches: 6. The CDR3 sequence is 15 residues long. Germline V lookup: CDR1 SGHVS, CDR2 FNYEAQ. CDR3 residues: CASSLRDRSSDTQYF. The CDR3 DNA follows: TGTGCCAGCAGCTTACGGGACAGATCGTCAGATACGCAGTATTTT.

This clonotype was recorded a few times. This rearrangement joins TRBV10-3 to TRBJ1-4; possible D gene TRBD1, 6 bases. Germline assignment: CDR1 ENHRY and CDR2 SYGVKD. The CDR3 sequence is 13 residues long. V dropped 6 bases and J dropped 8 bases, with 13 bases sitting between them. The chain's CDR3 is CAIRTGQGEKLFF. The CDR3 nucleotides are TGTGCCATCAGGACAGGACAAGGCGAAAAACTGTTTTTT.

The rearrangement uses TRBV9 and TRBJ2-4, with TRBD2 matching 7 bases. CDR3 length: 16 residues. Germline lookup yields CDR1 SGDLS and CDR2 YYNGEE. With V trimmed by 3 bases and J by 8 bases, 14 bases remained unmatched. The CDR3 DNA reads TGTGCCAGCAGCGCGAGAGAGGGACTATTGGGGGACATTCAGTACTTC. Protein: CASSAREGLLGDIQYF.

The genes are TRBV7-9 and TRBJ2-7, with D possibly matching TRBD1 (6 bases). The germline V and J ends were trimmed by 1 base and 3 bases, with 13 bases remaining between them. The CDR3 length is 15 residues. Germline CDR1 and CDR2: SEHNR and FQNEAQ (reference sequence). The CDR3 DNA reads TGTGCCAGCAGCTTAGTGGGGGCCGTTAACTACGAGCAGTACTTC. This codes for CASSLVGAVNYEQYF.

This clonotype was counted at least ten times. The rearrangement joins TRBV11-2 to TRBJ2-1; 9 bases are a match to TRBD2. V trimming: 5 bases; J trimming: 8 bases; junction bases outside the gene matches: 16. This CDR3 comprises 17 residues. CDR1 and CDR2 (germline): SGHAT, FQNNGV. Written as DNA, the CDR3 is TGTGCCAGCAGCCCAATCAGGCGGCGGGGGGGCCCCTATGAGCAGTTCTTC. It specifies CASSPIRRRGGPYEQFF.

This clonotype was seen more than once but under ten times. The CDR3 loop is CASSLERAQETQYF. In DNA form, the CDR3 reads TGTGCCAGCAGCTTGGAGCGGGCCCAAGAGACCCAGTACTTC. The rearrangement links TRBV5-4 to TRBJ2-5, with D perhaps matching TRBD2 (6 bases). V lost 0 bases and J 1 base, leaving 7 bases between the germline ends. Germline CDR1 reads SGHNT; CDR2 reads YYREEE (reference sequence). The length of the CDR3 is 14 residues.

This clonotype turned up a few times. The rearrangement links TRBV12-3 or TRBV12-4 to TRBJ2-5; TRBD1 or TRBD2 may be the D gene (5 bases each). This CDR3 has 12 amino acids. V lost 7 bases to trimming and J lost 5 bases, with 11 bases between them. The CDR3, as DNA: TGTGCCAGCACCGCAGGGAGCGAGACCCAGTACTTC. This codes for CASTAGSETQYF.

This clonotype was detected a few times. The chain uses TRBV24-1 and TRBJ2-5, with a tentative D call TRBD1 (5 bases). CDR3 length equals 18 residues. V lost 3 bases and J lost 5, with 24 bases in between. The germline V gene has CDR1 KGHDR and CDR2 SFDVKD. In nucleotides, the CDR3 is TGTGCCACCAGTGATCGGACAATCCCGGGCCTCGATACGGAGACCCAGTACTTC. Its protein is CATSDRTIPGLDTETQYF.

The CDR3 nucleotides are TGTGCCAGCAGCCCCACGGCAGCCTCCTACAATGAGCAGTTCTTC. Encoded protein: CASSPTAASYNEQFF. The J gene is TRBJ2-1, the V gene TRBV7-3; D is unclear. Germline values: CDR1 SGHTA, CDR2 FQGTGA. V lost 5 bases and J 0 bases, leaving 11 bases between the germline ends. The CDR3 has 15 residues.

This clonotype has only a few counts. The rearrangement uses TRBV20-1 and TRBJ2-1, with a tentative D call TRBD1 (6 bases). Per germline, CDR1 DFQATT and CDR2 SNEGSKA (reference sequence). This CDR3 comprises 11 residues. Trimming removed 2 bases from V and 15 bases from J, with 14 bases in between. The CDR3 coding sequence is TGCAGTGCTAGAAATGGGGGCACCCTGTTCTTC. The encoded protein is CSARNGGTLFF.

The chain couples TRBV5-1 to TRBJ2-1, with D possibly being TRBD1 (5 bases). Germline values: CDR1 SGHRS, CDR2 YFSETQ. The V and J ends lost 4 bases and 4 bases respectively, with 24 bases between them. This CDR3 has 18 residues. The CDR3 here is CASSRLPGPERGYNEQFF. In DNA, the CDR3 is TGCGCCAGCAGCCGACTCCCGGGCCCCGAAAGGGGTTACAATGAGCAGTTCTTC.

This clonotype was observed a handful of times. This chain joins TRBV6-5 and TRBJ2-7; D remains ambiguous. V was clipped by 5 bases and J by 2 bases, with 7 bases between them. Germline-derived CDR1 and CDR2 are MNHEY and SVGAGI. The CDR3 contains 12 residues. The CDR3 region has the DNA TGTGCCAGCAGTAAAGACACCTACGAGCAGTACTTC. Translating gives CASSKDTYEQYF.

The rearrangement links TRBV11-2 to TRBJ2-1; 9 positions match TRBD1. The germline V gene has CDR1 SGHAT and CDR2 FQNNGV. CDR3 length: 17 residues. V lost 1 base, J lost 7 bases, and 11 bases stayed unmatched. The CDR3 spells CASSLGLWTGEKNEQFF. The CDR3 coding sequence is TGTGCCAGCAGCTTAGGCCTTTGGACAGGGGAAAAAAATGAGCAGTTCTTC.